This TCR beta chain was captured in a study of blood T cell repertoires in COVID-19. Study context: The United States, Italy and Spain provided the acute and convalescent COVID-19 samples. T cells, B-cell-depleted T cells, or PBMCs provided the cDNA or gDNA that served as material.

Seattle participants joined during active infection and were tracked over time. Original analysis: Amplifying reference gene primers gave estimates of nucleated cell counts. Profiled with immunoSEQ multiplex PCR; TCRdb holds only in-frame clones, not every one. D and trimming were read from the DNA, whereas the V and J calls and clone size are those reported in that table. Of some 22,000 clones listed, roughly 91% were seen once; the top ten hold approximately 27%. Per the germline V gene, CDR1 is SGDLS and CDR2 is YYNGEE. The CDR3 length is 16 residues. After removal of 0 bases from V and 7 bases from J, the junction contained 10 bases not matched to a gene.

This rearrangement joins TRBV9 to TRBJ2-1; TRBD2 aligns across 7 bases. This receptor was obtained from a man in his 70s with COVID-19, enrolled during active disease. The sample comprised peripheral blood. The CDR3 reads CASSVDDAGVRNEQFF. CDR3 nucleotides: TGTGCCAGCAGCGTAGACGACGCGGGAGTGAGGAATGAGCAGTTCTTC.